This passage covers 3 T cell receptor beta chains from one sample sequenced in a study of T cell responses to AZD1222 COVID-19 vaccine. The repertoire was sequenced with immunoSEQ multiplex PCR; TCRdb's copy has only in-frame clones and lacks some. Among 130,000 or so clones, roughly 85% were seen once, and the ten largest hold 7.9%. Sequencing was performed on peripheral blood, taken 28 days after the second dose of the MenACWY control vaccine. These receptors were taken from an adult who received the MenACWY meningococcal vaccine as a control.

The chain has TRBV6-1 and TRBJ2-3; D is perhaps TRBD1 (7 bases). Trimming removed 0 bases at V and 2 bases at J, with 12 bases between. The CDR3 has 16 amino acids. CDR1 MNHNS and CDR2 SASEGT come from the germline V gene. The CDR3 is CASSEAQGGFTDTQYF. CDR3 coding DNA: TGTGCCAGCAGTGAAGCGCAGGGGGGCTTCACAGATACGCAGTATTTT.

DNA of the CDR3: TGTGCCAGCAGTGAAATCGCGGGGTTGAGCTCCTACGAGCAGTACGTC. Translated, it gives CASSEIAGLSSYEQYV. V usage is TRBV6-1 and J usage is TRBJ2-7, with D possibly matching TRBD2 (6 bases). Trimming pared 2 bases from V and 0 bases from J, leaving 14 bases between. Germline V CDR1 and CDR2: MNHNS, SASEGT. This CDR3 contains 16 residues.

The chain links TRBV6-4 to TRBJ1-6, with D hard to call. Germline CDR1 and CDR2: MRHNA and SNTAGT. The CDR3 is made up of 13 amino acids. The ends were cut back, 3 bases at V and 7 bases at J, with 7 bases in the middle. CDR3 amino acids: CASSEFPNSPLHF. The CDR3 DNA sequence: TGTGCCAGCAGTGAGTTTCCAAATTCACCCCTCCACTTT.